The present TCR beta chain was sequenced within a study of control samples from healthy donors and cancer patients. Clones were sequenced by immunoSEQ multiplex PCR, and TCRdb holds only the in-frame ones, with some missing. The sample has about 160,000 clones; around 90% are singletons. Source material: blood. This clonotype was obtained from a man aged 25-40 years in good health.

DNA of the CDR3: TGTGCCAGCAGCTTCGGGACAGGTCCCAAGCCCCAGCATTTT. It encodes CASSFGTGPKPQHF. V and J are TRBV5-6 and TRBJ1-5; 8 bases map to TRBD1. V was clipped by 2 bases and J by 8 bases; unmatched bases: 6. Germline V gives CDR1 SGHDT, CDR2 YYEEEE. The CDR3 is 14 amino acids. The full variable domain, with the rest looked up from reference TRBV5-6 and TRBJ1-5, is DAGVTQSPTHLIKTRGQQVTLRCSPKSGHDTVSWYQQALGQGPQFIFQYYEEEERQRGNFPDRFSGHQFPNYSSELNVNALLLGDSALYLCASSFGTGPKPQHFGDGTRLSIL.